These T cell receptor beta chains were read from a single sample in a study of blood T cell repertoires in COVID-19. Clones were sequenced by immunoSEQ multiplex PCR, and TCRdb holds only the in-frame ones, with some missing. The sample shows more than 110,000 clones, approximately 80% of them seen only once. The sequenced sample was peripheral blood. All receptors come from a woman aged 80 or over with active or convalescent COVID-19. Each CDR3 is given with its conserved first and last residue. The order of the fields is clone size, V gene, J gene, D gene, CDR3 protein, CDR3 DNA. D genes are given only for firm matches. For some rows the clone size is stated as once, few or many, or as a class when expanded; others skip it.

-,TRBV30,TRBJ1-5,-,CAWSKDTDQPQHF,TGTGCCTGGAGTAAGGACACCGATCAGCCCCAGCATTTT
-,TRBV28,TRBJ2-7,TRBD2,CASSLGGFNEQYF,TGTGCCAGCAGTTTGGGAGGGTTCAACGAGCAGTACTTC
many,TRBV7-7,TRBJ2-3,-,CASSKGLTSTDTQYF,TGTGCTAGCAGCAAGGGACTGACTAGCACAGATACGCAGTATTTT
-,TRBV29-1,TRBJ2-2,-,CSVSSGHYTGELFF,TGCAGCGTTTCCTCTGGGCACTACACCGGGGAGCTGTTTTTT
-,TRBV19,TRBJ1-1,TRBD1,CASSTGMNTEAFF,TGTGCCAGTTCGACAGGGATGAACACTGAAGCTTTCTTT
-,TRBV19,TRBJ1-2,-,CASSPQTGGYYGYTF,TGTGCCAGTAGTCCTCAGACGGGGGGCTACTATGGCTACACCTTC
-,TRBV27,TRBJ1-2,TRBD1,CASSSYRGPNYGYTF,TGTGCCAGCAGTTCCTACAGGGGGCCCAACTATGGCTACACCTTC
-,TRBV7-3,TRBJ2-1,TRBD1,CASSLTGTGIYNEQFF,TGTGCCAGCAGCTTAACCGGGACAGGGATCTACAATGAGCAGTTCTTC
-,TRBV24-1,TRBJ1-2,TRBD1,CATSEPGTGGNYGYTF,TGTGCCACCAGTGAACCCGGGACAGGGGGAAACTATGGCTACACCTTC
-,TRBV9,TRBJ2-3,-,CASSVDPGIRTDTQYF,TGTGCCAGCAGCGTAGACCCGGGGATTAGAACAGATACGCAGTATTTT
-,TRBV12-3/TRBV12-4,TRBJ1-2,-,CASSQGYSYTF,TGTGCCAGCAGCCAGGGGTACAGCTACACCTTC
-,TRBV2,TRBJ2-1,-,CASSRRTVSNEQFF,TGTGCCAGCAGTAGACGGACAGTCTCAAATGAGCAGTTCTTC
-,TRBV18,TRBJ2-5,TRBD1,CASSRDRGEETQYF,TGTGCCAGCTCACGGGACAGGGGAGAAGAGACCCAGTACTTC
-,TRBV11-2,TRBJ2-1,-,CASRRSGGTGNEQFF,TGTGCCAGCAGGCGGAGTGGGGGGACGGGCAATGAGCAGTTCTTC
-,TRBV21-1,TRBJ2-3,-,CASSQPFREGHLDTQYF,TGTGCCAGCAGCCAGCCGTTTCGGGAGGGTCATTTAGATACGCAGTATTTT
-,TRBV5-5,TRBJ2-2,TRBD1,CASSSSPGQLGELFF,TGTGCCAGCAGCTCATCACCGGGACAGCTCGGGGAGCTGTTTTTT
-,TRBV9,TRBJ1-3,-,CASSVAGIGTIYF,TGTGCCAGCAGCGTGGCGGGGATCGGCACCATATATTTT
few,TRBV19,TRBJ1-1,-,CASKMMNTEAFF,TGTGCCTCTAAGATGATGAACACTGAAGCTTTCTTT
-,TRBV4-3,TRBJ2-2,-,CASSAQFTGELFF,TGCGCCAGCAGCGCCCAGTTCACCGGGGAGCTGTTTTTT
-,TRBV6-6,TRBJ1-3,-,CASIFPSSSGNTIYF,TGTGCCAGCATCTTTCCCTCGAGCTCTGGAAACACCATATATTTT
once,TRBV21-1,TRBJ1-1,-,CASIYRGRVKCRDTEAFF,TGTGCCAGCATCTACAGGGGGCGTGTAAAGTGTCGGGACACTGAAGCTTTCTTT
-,TRBV7-8,TRBJ2-1,-,CASSPLGGTSYNEQFF,TGTGCCAGCAGCCCGCTTGGAGGGACCAGTTACAATGAGCAGTTCTTC
-,TRBV5-1,TRBJ1-3,-,CASSLTGFGNTIYF,TGCGCCAGCAGCTTAACAGGGTTTGGAAACACCATATATTTT
-,TRBV5-1,TRBJ2-1,-,CASSLDSGVYNEQFF,TGCGCCAGCAGCCTCGACTCCGGGGTTTACAATGAGCAGTTCTTC
-,TRBV4-1,TRBJ2-1,-,CASSLENGGSYNEQFF,TGCGCCAGCAGCCTAGAAAACGGGGGATCCTACAATGAGCAGTTCTTC
-,TRBV7-2,TRBJ1-3,TRBD1,CASSTRQGVDTIYF,TGTGCCAGCAGCACCCGACAGGGGGTCGACACCATATATTTT
-,TRBV28,TRBJ2-3,-,CASNRIGLASTDTQYF,TGTGCCAGCAACCGAATTGGCCTGGCTAGCACAGATACGCAGTATTTT
-,TRBV10-1,TRBJ1-3,-,CASSVSRAGNTIYF,TGCGCCAGCAGTGTATCCAGGGCTGGAAACACCATATATTTT
-,TRBV11-2,TRBJ1-1,TRBD1,CASSRQGMVDFF,TGTGCCAGCAGCCGACAGGGAATGGTGGATTTCTTT
-,TRBV30,TRBJ1-2,-,CAWSANTVYGYTF,TGTGCCTGGAGTGCAAACACAGTCTATGGCTACACCTTC
-,TRBV7-3,TRBJ1-1,-,CASSTTATDTEAFF,TGTGCCAGCAGCACGACAGCTACGGACACTGAAGCTTTCTTT
-,TRBV3-1/TRBV3-2,TRBJ2-6,TRBD2,CASLRRGGSSGANVLTF,TGTGCCAGCTTACGTCGCGGGGGTTCCTCTGGGGCCAACGTCCTGACTTTC
-,TRBV2,TRBJ1-1,TRBD1,CASSLPGQGNTEAFF,TGTGCCAGCAGCCTCCCGGGACAGGGGAACACTGAAGCTTTCTTT
-,TRBV5-1,TRBJ2-1,TRBD2,CASSGDPGLAPTNEQFF,TGCGCCAGCAGCGGAGATCCCGGACTAGCGCCTACCAATGAGCAGTTCTTC
-,TRBV6-5,TRBJ1-2,TRBD1,CASSLEQGAQYGYTF,TGTGCCAGCAGCCTAGAACAGGGGGCGCAATATGGCTACACCTTC
-,TRBV5-1,TRBJ1-3,-,CASSGGAGNTIYF,TGCGCCAGCAGTGGGGGGGCTGGAAACACCATATATTTT
-,TRBV19,TRBJ1-1,-,CASSLGLMDPSAFF,TGTGCCAGTAGCCTGGGACTCATGGACCCCTCAGCTTTCTTT
-,TRBV15,TRBJ1-5,-,CATSTIGVSNQPQHF,TGTGCCACCAGCACGATAGGGGTTAGCAATCAGCCCCAGCATTTT
-,TRBV28,TRBJ1-2,-,CASMADRAYGYTF,TGTGCCAGCATGGCGGACAGAGCTTATGGCTACACCTTC
-,TRBV7-9,TRBJ1-4,-,CASSVGSGEKLFF,TGTGCCAGCAGCGTAGGGAGTGGTGAAAAACTGTTTTTT
-,TRBV19,TRBJ1-1,-,CASTDQHRANTEAFF,TGTGCCAGTACCGATCAACACAGGGCCAACACTGAAGCTTTCTTT
few,TRBV14,TRBJ2-1,-,CASSLQGGDEQFF,TGTGCCAGCAGCCTACAGGGAGGGGATGAGCAGTTCTTC